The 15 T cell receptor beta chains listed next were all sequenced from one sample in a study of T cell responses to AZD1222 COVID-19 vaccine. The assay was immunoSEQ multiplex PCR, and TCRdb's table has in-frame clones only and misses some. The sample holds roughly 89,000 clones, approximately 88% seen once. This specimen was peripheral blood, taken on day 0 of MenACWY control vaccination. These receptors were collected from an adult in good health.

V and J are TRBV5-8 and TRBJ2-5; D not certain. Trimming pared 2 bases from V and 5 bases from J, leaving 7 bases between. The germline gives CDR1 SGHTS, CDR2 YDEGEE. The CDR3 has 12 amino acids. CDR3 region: CASSFVVETQYF. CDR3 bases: TGTGCCAGCAGCTTTGTGGTGGAGACCCAGTACTTC. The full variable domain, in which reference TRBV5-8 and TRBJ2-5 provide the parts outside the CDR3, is EAGVTQSPTHLIKTRGQQATLRCSPISGHTSVYWYQQALGLGLQFLLWYDEGEERNRGNFPPRFSGRQFPNYSSELNVNALELEDSALYLCASSFVVETQYFGPGTRLLVL.

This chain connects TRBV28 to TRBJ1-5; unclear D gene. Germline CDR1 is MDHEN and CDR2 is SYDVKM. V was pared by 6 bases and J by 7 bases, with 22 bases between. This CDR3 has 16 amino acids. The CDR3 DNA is TGTGCCAGCAGCCTTTTGGGTTACAGCGGACGACAGCCCCAGCATTTT. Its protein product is CASSLLGYSGRQPQHF.

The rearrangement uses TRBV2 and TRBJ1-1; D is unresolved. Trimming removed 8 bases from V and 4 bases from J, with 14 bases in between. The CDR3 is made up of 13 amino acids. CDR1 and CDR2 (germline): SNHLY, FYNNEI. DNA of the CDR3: TGTGCCAGCCAGACGGTTTCAGGCACTGAAGCTTTCTTT. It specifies CASQTVSGTEAFF.

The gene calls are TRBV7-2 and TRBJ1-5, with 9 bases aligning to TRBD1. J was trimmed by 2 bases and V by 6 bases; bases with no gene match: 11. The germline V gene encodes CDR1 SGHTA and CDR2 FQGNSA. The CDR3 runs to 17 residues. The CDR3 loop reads CASRAHRGRSGNQPQHF. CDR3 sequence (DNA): TGTGCCAGCAGGGCTCACAGGGGGCGTTCGGGCAATCAGCCCCAGCATTTT.

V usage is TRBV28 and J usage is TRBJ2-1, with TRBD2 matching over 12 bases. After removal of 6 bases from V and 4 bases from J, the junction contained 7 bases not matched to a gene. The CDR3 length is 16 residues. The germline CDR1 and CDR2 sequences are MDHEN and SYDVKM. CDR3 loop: CASSTTSGRPYNEQFF. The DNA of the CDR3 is TGTGCCAGCAGCACGACTAGCGGGAGACCGTACAATGAGCAGTTCTTC.

CDR3 coding DNA: TGTGCCAGTAGCGATCCTCCACAGGGGGTTCAGCCCCAGCATTTT. As protein: CASSDPPQGVQPQHF. This chain joins TRBV19 and TRBJ1-5; 8 bases line up with TRBD1. Trimming removed 6 bases from V and 6 bases from J; junction bases left unmatched: 10. Germline V gene data show CDR1 as LNHDA and CDR2 as SQIVND (reference sequence). There are 15 residues in the CDR3. The full variable domain, rest sourced from reference TRBV19 and TRBJ1-5, is DGGITQSPKYLFRKEGQNVTLSCEQNLNHDAMYWYRQDPGQGLRLIYYSQIVNDFQKGDIAEGYSVSREKKESFPLTVTSAQKNPTAFYLCASSDPPQGVQPQHFGDGTRLSIL.

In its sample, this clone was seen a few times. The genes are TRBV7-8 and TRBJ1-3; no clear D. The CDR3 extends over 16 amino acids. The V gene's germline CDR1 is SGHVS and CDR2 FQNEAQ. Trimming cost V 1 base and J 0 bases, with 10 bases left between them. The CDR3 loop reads CASSLVGLHSGNTIYF. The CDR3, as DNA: TGTGCCAGCAGCTTAGTAGGACTGCACTCTGGAAACACCATATATTTT.

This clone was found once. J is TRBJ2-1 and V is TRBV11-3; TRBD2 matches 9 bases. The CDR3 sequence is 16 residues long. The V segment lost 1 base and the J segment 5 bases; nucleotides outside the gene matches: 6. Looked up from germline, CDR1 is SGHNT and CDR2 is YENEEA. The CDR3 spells CASSLVGSGSHNEQFF. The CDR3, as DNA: TGTGCCAGCAGCTTAGTGGGTAGCGGGAGCCACAATGAGCAGTTCTTC.

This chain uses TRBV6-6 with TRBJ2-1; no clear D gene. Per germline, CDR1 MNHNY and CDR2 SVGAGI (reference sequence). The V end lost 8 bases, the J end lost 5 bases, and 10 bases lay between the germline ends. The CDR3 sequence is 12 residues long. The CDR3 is CASRTPNNEQFF. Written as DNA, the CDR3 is TGTGCCAGCCGCACACCAAACAATGAGCAGTTCTTC.

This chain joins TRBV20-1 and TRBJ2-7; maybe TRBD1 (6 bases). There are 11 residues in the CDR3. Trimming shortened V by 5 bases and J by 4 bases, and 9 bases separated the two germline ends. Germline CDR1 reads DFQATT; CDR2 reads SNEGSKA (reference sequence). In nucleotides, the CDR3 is TGCAGTGCTCCGACAGGTTACGAGCAGTACTTC. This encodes CSAPTGYEQYF.

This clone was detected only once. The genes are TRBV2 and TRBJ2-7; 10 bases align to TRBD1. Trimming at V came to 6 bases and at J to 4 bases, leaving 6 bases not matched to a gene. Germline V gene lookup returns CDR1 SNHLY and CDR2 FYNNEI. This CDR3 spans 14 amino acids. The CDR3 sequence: CASRGDRGQYEQYF. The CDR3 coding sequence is TGTGCCAGCAGGGGGGACAGGGGCCAATACGAGCAGTACTTC.

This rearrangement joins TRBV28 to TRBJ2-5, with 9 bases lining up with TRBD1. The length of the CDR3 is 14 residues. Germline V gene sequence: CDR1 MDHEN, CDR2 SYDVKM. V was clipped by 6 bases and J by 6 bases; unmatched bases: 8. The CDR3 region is CASRPQGARKTQYF. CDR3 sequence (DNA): TGTGCCAGCAGGCCACAGGGGGCGCGGAAGACCCAGTACTTC. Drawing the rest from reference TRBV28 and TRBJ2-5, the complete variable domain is DVKVTQSSRYLVKRTGEKVFLECVQDMDHENMFWYRQDPGLGLRLIYFSYDVKMKEKGDIPEGYSVSREKKERFSLILESASTNQTSMYLCASRPQGARKTQYFGPGTRLLVL.

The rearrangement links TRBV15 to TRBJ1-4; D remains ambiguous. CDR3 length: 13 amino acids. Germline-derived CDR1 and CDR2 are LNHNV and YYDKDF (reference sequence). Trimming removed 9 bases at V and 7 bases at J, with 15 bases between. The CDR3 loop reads CATERTSGEKLFF. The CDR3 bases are TGTGCCACAGAGCGGACGTCGGGTGAAAAACTGTTTTTT.

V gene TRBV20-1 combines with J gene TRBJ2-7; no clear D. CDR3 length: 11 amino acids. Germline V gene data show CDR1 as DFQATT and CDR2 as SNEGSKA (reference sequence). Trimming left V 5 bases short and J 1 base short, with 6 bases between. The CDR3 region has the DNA TGCAGTGCTCGTGTATCCTACGAGCAGTACTTC. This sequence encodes CSARVSYEQYF.

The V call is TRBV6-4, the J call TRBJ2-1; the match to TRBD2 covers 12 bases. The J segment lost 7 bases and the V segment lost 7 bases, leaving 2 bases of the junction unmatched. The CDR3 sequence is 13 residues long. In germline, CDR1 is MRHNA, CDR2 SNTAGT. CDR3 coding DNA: TGTGCCAGCAAGGGGACTAGCGGGAATGAGCAGTTCTTC. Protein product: CASKGTSGNEQFF.